These 28 T cell receptor beta chains came from one sample sequenced in a study of blood T cell repertoires in COVID-19. Measured with immunoSEQ multiplex PCR; TCRdb has only the in-frame clones, and not every one. The sample includes under 350,000 clones, 65% to 90% of them seen just once. The sequenced material came from PBMCs or T cells enriched from blood (not recorded which). The receptor set was obtained from a woman aged 40 to 50 with acute COVID-19.

This clone was observed once. The chain recombines TRBV18 with TRBJ2-4, with D unresolved. Germline values: CDR1 KGHSH, CDR2 LQKENI. V gave up 2 bases and J gave up 0 bases, with 5 bases separating them. The CDR3 is 14 amino acids. The CDR3 sequence: CASSPDLAKNIQYF. The CDR3 DNA is TGTGCCAGCTCACCAGACTTAGCCAAAAACATTCAGTACTTC.

This clone was detected only once. J is TRBJ1-4 and V is TRBV7-9; D is ambiguous. Germline CDR1 reads SEHNR; CDR2 reads FQNEAQ (reference sequence). The CDR3 is made up of 13 amino acids. The V end was cut by 2 bases, the J end by 5 bases, with 6 bases between. This CDR3 reads CASSLLQNEKLFF. CDR3 sequence (DNA): TGTGCCAGCAGCTTACTACAGAATGAAAAACTGTTTTTT.

V usage is TRBV11-2 and J usage is TRBJ2-1; 7 bases fit TRBD2. Per the germline V gene, CDR1 is SGHAT and CDR2 is FQNNGV. The CDR3 covers 14 residues. The junction had 5 bases not matched to a gene; V was cut back by 3 bases and J by 6 bases. As DNA, the CDR3 is TGTGCCAGCAGCTTGGCGGGAGTATCCAATGAGCAGTTCTTC. As protein: CASSLAGVSNEQFF.

This chain joins TRBV6-2 or TRBV6-3 and TRBJ2-5, with 8 nucleotides matching TRBD1. The CDR3 runs to 15 residues. Germline V gene sequence: CDR1 MNHEY, CDR2 SVGEGT. Trimming cost V 6 bases and J 5 bases; bases outside gene matches: 11. DNA for the CDR3: TGTGCCAGCAGCACCGGACAGGGTGTGCGCGAGACCCAGTACTTC. Its translation is CASSTGQGVRETQYF.

This clone was seen more than once but under ten times. The chain combines TRBV28 with TRBJ2-4, with a possible D match to TRBD2 (6 bases). V lost 7 bases, J lost 0 bases, and 16 bases lay in between. Germline V CDR1 and CDR2: MDHEN, SYDVKM. The CDR3 consists of 16 residues. The DNA of the CDR3 is TGTGCCAGCAATTCCCACGGGACTTTAGCCAAAAACATTCAGTACTTC. It is translated as CASNSHGTLAKNIQYF.

The chain has TRBV18 and TRBJ1-5; D is unresolved. CDR1 and CDR2 from the germline V gene are KGHSH and LQKENI. The CDR3 runs 14 residues. Trimming shortened V by 0 bases and J by 8 bases, and 11 bases separated the two germline ends. CDR3 protein: CASSPPNTAEPQHF. The CDR3 nucleotides read TGTGCCAGCTCACCACCTAACACTGCGGAGCCCCAGCATTTT.

This sequence joins TRBV7-8 and TRBJ2-3; 11 positions agree with TRBD2. V lost 5 bases to trimming and J lost 9 bases; unmatched junction nucleotides: 4. The CDR3 length is 13 residues. Germline V gene sequence: CDR1 SGHVS, CDR2 FQNEAQ. The CDR3 nucleotides are TGTGCCAGCAGCCTTTGGACTAGCGGGACGCAGTATTTT. Its protein is CASSLWTSGTQYF.

This chain connects TRBV4-2 to TRBJ1-2; TRBD1 aligns across 7 bases. The trim removed 7 bases at V and 4 bases at J, leaving 6 bases unmatched. CDR1 is LGHNA and CDR2 is YNFKEQ in the germline V gene. The CDR3 runs 13 residues. The CDR3 protein is CASTQEGAYGYTF. Written as DNA, the CDR3 is TGTGCCAGCACCCAGGAGGGGGCCTATGGCTACACCTTC.

The chain recombines TRBV29-1 with TRBJ2-7; 9 bases line up with TRBD1. The germline V gene encodes CDR1 SQVTM and CDR2 ANQGSEA. Germline trimming cut 4 bases from V and 3 bases from J; bases unmatched to any gene: 4. There are 13 residues in the CDR3. CDR3 sequence reads: CSVGRGQGYEQYF. The CDR3 coding sequence is TGCAGCGTTGGGAGGGGACAGGGCTACGAGCAGTACTTC.

The chain uses TRBV5-8 and TRBJ1-2; 11 bases match TRBD1. This CDR3 has 15 residues. Losses at the gene ends were 4 bases for V and 5 bases for J; bases not matched to a gene: 7. The germline V gene encodes CDR1 SGHTS and CDR2 YDEGEE. In DNA, the CDR3 is TGTGCCAGCAGCCCCCGGGACAGGGGGGGATATGGCTACACCTTC. Translated, it gives CASSPRDRGGYGYTF.

In its sample, this clone was seen a few times. The chain links TRBV4-2 to TRBJ1-2; D ambiguous. The CDR3 totals 15 residues. The germline V and J ends were trimmed by 0 bases and 4 bases, with 12 bases remaining between them. Germline V gene sequence: CDR1 LGHNA, CDR2 YNFKEQ. The CDR3 DNA is TGTGCCAGCAGCCAAGATCCCCCCGAGTCCTATGGCTACACCTTC. This codes for CASSQDPPESYGYTF.

The chain links TRBV27 to TRBJ1-3; no firm D call. Germline V gene sequence: CDR1 MNHEY, CDR2 SMNVEV (reference sequence). The V end was cut by 3 bases, the J end by 0 bases, with 15 bases between. The CDR3 length is 17 residues. CDR3 coding DNA: TGTGCCAGCAGTTTGAGAGGTCATTCTTTCTCTGGAAACACCATATATTTT. This sequence encodes CASSLRGHSFSGNTIYF.

The V and J genes are TRBV5-4 and TRBJ2-3; 8 bases match TRBD2. Germline-derived CDR1 and CDR2 are SGHNT and YYREEE (reference sequence). The CDR3 has 15 amino acids. V shed 1 base, J shed 5 bases, and the junction held 6 bases outside the gene matches. CDR3 region: CASSLPGLGVDTQYF. CDR3 bases: TGTGCCAGCAGCTTGCCGGGACTAGGGGTAGATACGCAGTATTTT.

This chain connects TRBV11-2 to TRBJ2-3, with 9 bases lining up with TRBD2. The V gene's germline CDR1 is SGHAT and CDR2 FQNNGV. V gave up 5 bases and J gave up 3 bases; unmatched junction bases: 3. The CDR3 consists of 14 residues. This CDR3 reads CASSQAGGTDTQYF. CDR3 DNA: TGTGCCAGCAGCCAAGCGGGGGGAACAGATACGCAGTATTTT.

V and J are TRBV9 and TRBJ2-1; 9 bases match TRBD2. This CDR3 region has 17 residues. After removal of 0 bases from V and 7 bases from J, the junction contained 11 bases not matched to a gene. Germline V gives CDR1 SGDLS, CDR2 YYNGEE. As DNA, the CDR3 is TGTGCCAGCAGCGTAGGTGGAGGGCGGGAGGGAGGTAATGAGCAGTTCTTC. It translates to CASSVGGGREGGNEQFF. Full variable domain (remainder filled in from reference TRBV9 and TRBJ2-1): DSGVTQTPKHLITATGQRVTLRCSPRSGDLSVYWYQQSLDQGLQFLIQYYNGEERAKGNILERFSAQQFPDLHSELNLSSLELGDSALYFCASSVGGGREGGNEQFFGPGTRLTVL.

This CDR3 is CASSSGTGGEKLFF. In DNA form, the CDR3 reads TGTGCCAGCAGCTCTGGGACAGGGGGCGAAAAACTGTTTTTT. This chain joins TRBV7-2 and TRBJ1-4; TRBD1 matches at 12 bases. There are 14 residues in the CDR3. Germline assignment: CDR1 SGHTA and CDR2 FQGNSA. Trimming at V came to 4 bases and at J to 8 bases, leaving 2 bases not matched to a gene.

This clone was seen a single time. The chain couples TRBV9 to TRBJ2-7, with D uncertain. The CDR3 extends over 13 amino acids. Trimming pared 3 bases from V and 3 bases from J, leaving 10 bases between. CDR1 and CDR2 (germline): SGDLS, YYNGEE. CDR3 sequence reads: CASSGLIGYEQYF. CDR3 sequence (DNA): TGTGCCAGCAGCGGACTTATTGGCTACGAGCAGTACTTC. The complete variable domain, with remaining parts taken from reference TRBV9 and TRBJ2-7, reads DSGVTQTPKHLITATGQRVTLRCSPRSGDLSVYWYQQSLDQGLQFLIQYYNGEERAKGNILERFSAQQFPDLHSELNLSSLELGDSALYFCASSGLIGYEQYFGPGTRLTVT.

The V call is TRBV29-1, the J call TRBJ1-1; tentative D call: TRBD1 (6 bases). Germline CDR1 is SQVTM and CDR2 is ANQGSEA. CDR3 size: 14 residues. The V end lost 6 bases, the J end lost 3 bases, and 17 bases lay between the germline ends. For the CDR3, the DNA is TGCAGCGTCGCCCACAGGGAGGGTGACACTGAAGCTTTCTTT. This translates into CSVAHREGDTEAFF.

V is TRBV9 and J is TRBJ2-2; perhaps TRBD2 as D (5 bases). V shed 6 bases and J shed 3 bases, with 15 bases lying between them. The CDR3 covers 15 residues. Germline V gives CDR1 SGDLS, CDR2 YYNGEE. In DNA form, the CDR3 reads TGTGCCAGCACCCTAGGGAGAGGGCACACCGGGGAGCTGTTTTTT. Protein product: CASTLGRGHTGELFF. Full variable domain (missing parts from reference TRBV9 and TRBJ2-2): DSGVTQTPKHLITATGQRVTLRCSPRSGDLSVYWYQQSLDQGLQFLIQYYNGEERAKGNILERFSAQQFPDLHSELNLSSLELGDSALYFCASTLGRGHTGELFFGEGSRLTVL.

This chain connects TRBV3-1 (or the pseudogene TRBV3-2) to TRBJ2-1; 12 bases align to TRBD2. Germline assignment: CDR1 LGHDT and CDR2 YNNKEL (reference sequence). V was pared by 3 bases and J by 10 bases, with 7 bases of the junction left unmatched. This CDR3 has 15 amino acids. The CDR3 is CASSQRSSGRGEQFF. The CDR3 region has the DNA TGTGCCAGCAGCCAGAGATCTAGCGGGAGGGGGGAGCAGTTCTTC.

CDR3 bases: TGTGCCAGCAGTTTGGAGGGACTAGTGATCAATGAGCAGTTCTTC. Translation: CASSLEGLVINEQFF. V gene TRBV27 combines with J gene TRBJ2-1; 8 bases align to TRBD2. The V gene end was trimmed by 3 bases and the J gene end by 6 bases; junction bases not matched to a gene: 7. The CDR3 extends over 15 amino acids. Germline lookup yields CDR1 MNHEY and CDR2 SMNVEV (reference sequence).

The chain has TRBV5-4 and TRBJ2-7; no definite D call. Germline-derived CDR1 and CDR2 are SGHNT and YYREEE (reference sequence). With 2 bases removed from V and 4 bases from J, the gap between germline ends came to 7 bases. The CDR3 is made up of 12 amino acids. Here the CDR3 DNA reads TGTGCCAGCAGCTTAGTCGGGTACGAGCAGTACTTC. This gives the protein CASSLVGYEQYF.

The rearrangement uses TRBV19 and TRBJ2-1, with 7 bases fitting TRBD1. The CDR3 length is 13 residues. Germline CDR1 and CDR2: LNHDA and SQIVND (reference sequence). Trimming took 4 bases from V and 15 from J; bases not matched to a gene: 12. CDR3 sequence (DNA): TGTGCCAGTAGTAACGGACAGGCACCCACTGGGTTCTTC. Its translation is CASSNGQAPTGFF.

This clone was picked up a small number of times. The rearrangement uses TRBV7-6 and TRBJ1-3, with TRBD1 matching 9 bases. The CDR3 runs 18 residues. Per germline, CDR1 SGHVS and CDR2 FNYEAQ. The V gene end was trimmed by 3 bases and the J gene end by 4 bases; junction bases not matched to a gene: 13. DNA of the CDR3: TGTGCCAGCAGCTTCACTCTACCCGGGACAGGGTCCGGAAACACCATATATTTT. This sequence encodes CASSFTLPGTGSGNTIYF. The whole variable domain, remainder taken from reference TRBV7-6 and TRBJ1-3, is GAGVSQSPRYKVTKRGQDVALRCDPISGHVSLYWYRQALGQGPEFLTYFNYEAQQDKSGLPNDRFSAERPEGSISTLTIQRTEQRDSAMYRCASSFTLPGTGSGNTIYFGEGSWLTVV.

The chain carries TRBV19 and TRBJ1-6; perhaps TRBD1 as D (5 bases). With 4 bases removed from V and 6 bases from J, the gap between germline ends came to 13 bases. Looked up from germline, CDR1 is LNHDA and CDR2 is SQIVND (reference sequence). CDR3 length: 15 residues. The CDR3 DNA reads TGTGCCAGTAGTAACATAGTCGGGGGTAATTCACCCCTCCACTTT. This translates into CASSNIVGGNSPLHF.

V usage is TRBV27 and J usage is TRBJ2-5; TRBD1 matches at 7 bases. The germline V gene has CDR1 MNHEY and CDR2 SMNVEV (reference sequence). V lost 5 bases to trimming and J lost 4 bases; unmatched junction nucleotides: 10. CDR3 length equals 15 residues. The CDR3 bases are TGTGCCAGCAGTCAAGGACGGAACAGGGGAGAGACCCAGTACTTC. Protein sequence: CASSQGRNRGETQYF.

J is TRBJ2-3 and V is TRBV24-1; a weak D match, TRBD2 (5 bases). Trimming shortened V by 3 bases and J by 1 base, and 13 bases separated the two germline ends. Germline V gene data show CDR1 as KGHDR and CDR2 as SFDVKD. There are 16 residues in the CDR3. Here the CDR3 reads CATSDPGTAGTDTQYF. The CDR3 DNA sequence: TGTGCCACCAGTGATCCGGGAACTGCGGGCACAGATACGCAGTATTTT.

V gene TRBV5-4 combines with J gene TRBJ2-1, with 11 bases that match TRBD2. V dropped 2 bases and J dropped 8; count of bases not matched to a gene: 6. The CDR3 spans 15 residues. CDR1 is SGHNT, CDR2 YYREEE, per germline (reference sequence). The DNA of the CDR3 is TGTGCCAGCAGCTTACAACTAGCGGGAGTCGATGAGCAGTTCTTC. Translation gives CASSLQLAGVDEQFF. Based on the CDR3 plus reference TRBV5-4 and TRBJ2-1, the full variable domain is ETGVTQSPTHLIKTRGQQVTLRCSSQSGHNTVSWYQQALGQGPQFIFQYYREEENGRGNFPPRFSGLQFPNYSSELNVNALELDDSALYLCASSLQLAGVDEQFFGPGTRLTVL.